A selection of T cell receptor beta chains follows, all from one sample in a study of CD8 T cells in ankylosing spondylitis. TCRdb re-called the 5' RACE reads with MiXCR, one entry per CDR3 protein. The data contain some 800,000 distinct CDR3 sequences, roughly 10% of them singletons. Sequences were obtained from blood, either unsorted or a sorted T cell fraction (not recorded which). The receptors originated from a male donor with ankylosing spondylitis. CDR3s include the opening cysteine and the closing phenylalanine or tryptophan. D genes are given only for firm matches. Not all rows give a size; the values are once, few, many and, for expanded clones, a class.

V	D	J	size	DNA	CDR3
TRBV15	TRBD1	TRBJ2-3	.	TGTGCCACCAGCAGAGACAGGGGGATCACAGATACGCAGTATTTT	CATSRDRGITDTQYF
TRBV28	.	TRBJ2-5	.	TGTGCCAGCGTGTCGATGGGGGAGACCCAGTACTTC	CASVSMGETQYF
TRBV7-2	.	TRBJ2-6	few	TGTGCCAGCAGCTTAGTCCGACCGGTCTCTGGGGCCAACGTCCTGACTTTC	CASSLVRPVSGANVLTF
TRBV12-3/TRBV12-4	.	TRBJ2-1	many	TGTGCCAGCAGTCCCCGGATTACTGGGGATGAGCAGTTCTTC	CASSPRITGDEQFF
TRBV5-1	.	TRBJ1-1	.	TGCGCCAGCAGCCGAACGGACAGCCTGAACACTGAAGCTTTCTTT	CASSRTDSLNTEAFF
TRBV5-6	.	TRBJ1-1	.	TGTGCCAGCAGCTTGTCGGGGGAATGGGACACTGAAGCTTTCTTT	CASSLSGEWDTEAFF
TRBV2	.	TRBJ2-2	.	TGTGCCAGCAGTGAAAACAGGGCCACCGGGGAGCTGTTTTTT	CASSENRATGELFF
TRBV27	TRBD2	TRBJ2-5	.	TGTGCCAGCAGTTTGCGTAGGACTAGCGTTCAAGAGACCCAGTACTTC	CASSLRRTSVQETQYF
TRBV20-1	.	TRBJ2-7	few	TGCAGTGCTAGAGATCCGCAGAACGAAGCCCCAAGCGAGCAGTACTTC	CSARDPQNEAPSEQYF
TRBV7-2	.	TRBJ1-2	many	TGTGCCAGCAGTTTAGTGACAGGCTATGGCTACACCTTC	CASSLVTGYGYTF
TRBV20-1	.	TRBJ2-1	many	TGCAGTGCTGGGCAGGGGACTGCTGTAAGGGAGCAGTTCTTC	CSAGQGTAVREQFF
TRBV6-2/TRBV6-3	.	TRBJ2-1	.	TGTGCCAGCAGTTCCCCACTAGAAATACACTACAATGAGCAGTTCTTC	CASSSPLEIHYNEQFF
TRBV29-1	.	TRBJ1-1	.	TGCAGCGTTTCGGGGCGTTTTGGGGCTGAAGCTTTCTTT	CSVSGRFGAEAFF
TRBV20-1	TRBD2	TRBJ2-7	.	TGCAGTGCTAGACCGGGGGGACCCAGCTCCTACGAGCAGTACTTC	CSARPGGPSSYEQYF
TRBV20-1	.	TRBJ2-3	.	TGCAGTGCCACGGGAGCCCCAAGGCCAGATACGCAGTATTTT	CSATGAPRPDTQYF
TRBV4-3	TRBD2	TRBJ2-3	many	TGCGCCAGCAGCCAGGAGCGGGATGCTACAGATACGCAGTATTTT	CASSQERDATDTQYF
TRBV5-1	.	TRBJ2-7	few	TGCGCCAGCAGCTTGGTTGTGGCCGCGTCCTACGAGCAGTACTTC	CASSLVVAASYEQYF
TRBV2	.	TRBJ1-1	.	TGTGCCAGCAGCGTTAAAAGGAACACTGAAGCTTTCTTT	CASSVKRNTEAFF
TRBV5-1	TRBD2	TRBJ2-3	.	TGCGCCAGCAGCTTGGTGCTAGCGGGAGTCGATACGCAGTATTTT	CASSLVLAGVDTQYF
TRBV10-3	TRBD2	TRBJ2-7	.	TGTGCCATCAGTGGGATACGGGGGGGCCTCTCCTACGAGCAGTACTTC	CAISGIRGGLSYEQYF
TRBV11-1	.	TRBJ2-5	few	TGTGCCAGCAGCTTAGCGCTTTGGGACTTCCAAGAGACCCAGTACTTC	CASSLALWDFQETQYF
TRBV12-3/TRBV12-4	TRBD1	TRBJ2-3	few	TGTGCCAGCAATCGAGGACAGGCCAGCGATACGCAGTATTTT	CASNRGQASDTQYF
TRBV7-6	.	TRBJ1-2	few	TGTGCCAGCAGCTTAGAGGAGACGGGGGAAGGGTGGCTGGTGCCTGGCTACACCTTC	CASSLEETGEGWLVPGYTF
TRBV6-5	.	TRBJ2-7	many	TGTGCCAGCAGTTACAGGGCAGTCTCGGAGCAGTACTTC	CASSYRAVSEQYF
TRBV9	.	TRBJ2-1	.	TGTGCCAGCAGCGTAGGGGCGGGCAATGAGCAGTTCTTC	CASSVGAGNEQFF
TRBV7-2	TRBD1	TRBJ1-5	.	TGTGCCAGCAGCTCCCGGACAGGGGGGAATCAAGTGCCCCAGCATTTT	CASSSRTGGNQVPQHF
TRBV20-1	.	TRBJ1-4	.	TGCAGTGCTAGCCCGAATAATGAAAAACTGTTTTTT	CSASPNNEKLFF
TRBV20-1	TRBD1	TRBJ2-7	.	TGCAGTGTTAGCGTGGACAGGGGCTACGAGCAGTACTTC	CSVSVDRGYEQYF
TRBV6-1	TRBD1	TRBJ2-2	.	TGTGCCAGCAGCCCCGGACAGGGGGGATTGTTTTCGAACACCGGGGAGCTGTTTTTT	CASSPGQGGLFSNTGELFF